Presented here are 21 T cell receptor beta chains from one specimen sequenced in a study of breast tumors, draining lymph nodes, adjacent tissues. TCRdb passed the multiplex PCR reads through MiXCR, listing each CDR3 protein once. The sample lists 200,000 to 250,000 distinct CDR3 sequences, approximately 36% occurring once. Samples came from axillary lymph nodes draining the breast cancer. Sequences were obtained from axillary lymph node tissue. These receptors all stem from a female donor with breast cancer. Some clones in this sample may be carry-over from other donors' samples.

On this clonotype: The missing conserved phenylalanine or tryptophan at the end of this CDR3 makes a read error likely. It is unclear where the CDR3 begins or ends on the DNA, so no DNA is shown, and the CDR3 is as TCRdb lists it. The rearrangement links TRBV10-3 to TRBJ2-5; the D segment call TRBD1 is taken from the table without a DNA check. The CDR3 extends over 15 residues, inclusive of both ends. Germline CDR1 is ENHRY and CDR2 is SYGVKD. CDR3 sequence reads: CAINPTGNYGYTFGS.

This clonotype showed up many times. The J gene is TRBJ2-7, the V gene TRBV6-1, with D possibly TRBD1 on 6 matching bases. Germline lookup yields CDR1 MNHNS and CDR2 SASEGT. The V end was cut by 5 bases, the J end by 0 bases, with 14 bases between. This CDR3 is built from 15 residues. Here the CDR3 reads CASSPVYRVSYEQYF. Here the CDR3 DNA reads TGTGCCAGCAGTCCCGTTTACAGGGTCTCCTACGAGCAGTACTTC.

The table lists this clonotype with a few counts. A read error may be the cause here, since a much bigger clone is one base away. The chain has TRBV20-1 and TRBJ2-7; D might be TRBD2 (6 bases). The ends were cut back, 5 bases at V and 0 bases at J, with 11 bases in the middle. CDR1 DFQATT and CDR2 SNEGSKA come from the germline V gene (reference sequence). The CDR3 totals 13 residues. DNA of the CDR3: TGCAGTGCTGGGGCGGGAAACTCCTACGAGCAGTACTTC. Residues: CSAGAGNSYEQYF.

This clonotype came up many times. This chain connects TRBV20-1 to TRBJ2-1; 7 bases fit TRBD2. This CDR3 region has 13 residues. The V gene end was trimmed by 8 bases and the J gene end by 10 bases; junction bases not matched to a gene: 14. Germline loops: CDR1 DFQATT, CDR2 SNEGSKA (reference sequence). The CDR3 spells CSPRLAATKEQFF. CDR3 nucleotides: TGCAGTCCACGTCTAGCGGCAACCAAGGAGCAGTTCTTC.

Worth noting for this clonotype: This may stem from a read error, because a much larger clone lies one nucleotide away. The rearrangement joins TRBV19 to TRBJ2-5; 8 nucleotides line up with TRBD2. The germline V gene encodes CDR1 LNHDA and CDR2 SQIVND (reference sequence). The CDR3 totals 17 residues. The CDR3 DNA reads as TGTGCCAGTAGTCCCCCCCCTCGAAGCGGGGGTCGTGAGACCCAGTCCTTC. It is translated as CASSPPPRSGGRETQSF.

This clonotype occurred many times. The J gene is TRBJ2-5, the V gene TRBV20-1; D assignment may be TRBD1 or TRBD2 (5 bases each). Trimming shortened V by 6 bases and J by 0 bases, and 14 bases separated the two germline ends. The CDR3 sequence is 14 residues long. CDR1 and CDR2 from the germline V gene are DFQATT and SNEGSKA (reference sequence). DNA of the CDR3: TGCAGTGCCCCCGGGACCGCTAACCAAGAGACCCAGTACTTC. Amino acid sequence: CSAPGTANQETQYF.

This clonotype was detected many times. The chain links TRBV20-1 to TRBJ1-2; a possible D gene is TRBD1 (6 bases). CDR3 length: 16 residues. Trimming shortened V by 3 bases and J by 2 bases, and 19 bases separated the two germline ends. Germline loops: CDR1 DFQATT, CDR2 SNEGSKA (reference sequence). As DNA, the CDR3 is TGCAGTGCTAGCACCCCAGGGGAGGGGCTGAACTATGGCTACACCTTC. Protein product: CSASTPGEGLNYGYTF.

Ten or more counts support this clonotype. The V and J genes are TRBV7-2 and TRBJ1-3, with TRBD1 matching 11 bases. The CDR3 covers 17 residues. Trimming removed 5 bases from V and 0 bases from J; junction bases left unmatched: 6. The V gene's germline CDR1 is SGHTA and CDR2 FQGNSA. CDR3 in amino acids: CASSLRGTGGSGNTIYF. The CDR3, as DNA: TGTGCCAGCAGCCTACGTGGGACAGGGGGCTCTGGAAACACCATATATTTT.

This clonotype has only a few counts. The J gene is TRBJ2-1, the V gene TRBV5-4; 10 bases are a match to TRBD2. The length of the CDR3 is 14 residues. CDR1 is SGHNT, CDR2 YYREEE, per germline (reference sequence). The J segment lost 1 base and the V segment lost 5 bases, leaving 0 bases of the junction unmatched. The CDR3 nucleotides read TGTGCCAGCAGTAGCGGGAGGTCCTACAATGAGCAGTTCTTC. Protein: CASSSGRSYNEQFF. The full variable domain, its missing parts supplied by reference TRBV5-4 and TRBJ2-1, is ETGVTQSPTHLIKTRGQQVTLRCSSQSGHNTVSWYQQALGQGPQFIFQYYREEENGRGNFPPRFSGLQFPNYSSELNVNALELDDSALYLCASSSGRSYNEQFFGPGTRLTVL.

V is TRBV20-1 and J is TRBJ1-1; 10 positions match TRBD1. This CDR3 is built from 14 residues. Germline CDR1 DFQATT, CDR2 SNEGSKA (reference sequence). J gave up 11 bases and V 0 bases, and 9 bases lay outside the gene matches. The CDR3 DNA reads TGCAGTGCTAGAGATTGGCGACAGGGGGCTTTGGCTTTCTTT. Translation gives CSARDWRQGALAFF.

This chain joins TRBV28 and TRBJ1-2; D remains ambiguous. V was trimmed by 5 bases and J by 6 bases, leaving 16 bases between them. Germline CDR1 MDHEN, CDR2 SYDVKM. The CDR3 has 14 residues. CDR3 amino acids: CASSPDPTWHGYTF. CDR3 in DNA: TGTGCCAGCAGTCCCGACCCAACGTGGCATGGCTACACCTTC.

This clonotype was observed a few times. The J gene is TRBJ1-6, the V gene TRBV10-3; 11 nucleotides match TRBD1. The CDR3 runs 12 residues. Germline CDR1 is ENHRY and CDR2 is SYGVKD. V was clipped by 10 bases and J by 10 bases; unmatched bases: 3. CDR3 amino acids: CATGQGASPLHF. In DNA form, the CDR3 reads TGTGCCACTGGACAGGGGGCCTCACCCCTCCACTTT.

The V and J genes are TRBV7-9 and TRBJ1-6; possible D gene TRBD1, 5 bases. V was shortened by 1 base and J by 3 bases, with 10 bases between the two germline ends. Germline CDR1 and CDR2: SEHNR and FQNEAQ (reference sequence). The CDR3 has 16 amino acids. As DNA, the CDR3 is TGTGCCAGCAGCTTAGTGGCAGGGAGCTATAATTCACCCCTCCACTTT. Translated: CASSLVAGSYNSPLHF.

The chain combines TRBV9 with TRBJ2-2; 11 bases are a match to TRBD2. This CDR3 contains 16 residues. Trimming took 4 bases from V and 6 from J; bases not matched to a gene: 8. Germline CDR1 reads SGDLS; CDR2 reads YYNGEE. The CDR3 reads CASSPHLAGGPGELFF. The CDR3 DNA reads as TGTGCCAGCAGCCCACACCTAGCGGGAGGCCCCGGGGAGCTGTTTTTT.

This clonotype has at least ten counts. The rearrangement links TRBV7-2 to TRBJ1-2, with D tentatively TRBD1 (5 bases). Trimming left V 6 bases short and J 6 bases short, with 8 bases between. Germline V gene lookup returns CDR1 SGHTA and CDR2 FQGNSA. The CDR3 loop spans 11 amino acids. CDR3 region: CASSSTDGYTF. CDR3 sequence (DNA): TGTGCCAGCAGTTCGACAGATGGCTACACCTTC.

This clonotype was recorded at least ten times. The rearrangement uses TRBV5-4 and TRBJ2-7; possibly TRBD2 for D (6 bases). V was clipped by 2 bases and J by 2 bases, with 11 bases between them. Germline CDR1 SGHNT, CDR2 YYREEE (reference sequence). The CDR3 has 14 amino acids. The CDR3 coding sequence is TGTGCCAGCAGCTTCGGGACTGGTCCCTACGAGCAGTACTTC. Translating it yields CASSFGTGPYEQYF.

In its sample, this clonotype was seen many times. This chain connects TRBV7-6 to TRBJ2-7; D possibly matches TRBD1 or TRBD2 (5 bases each). CDR1 is SGHVS and CDR2 is FNYEAQ in the germline V gene. V was cut by 5 bases and J by 0 bases, with 8 bases left in between. The CDR3 length is 13 residues. The CDR3 DNA reads TGTGCCAGCAGCATAGGGACCTCCTACGAGCAGTACTTC. Protein: CASSIGTSYEQYF.

A word on this clonotype: At one boundary the junction diverges from the germline segment, which might be a read error. V is TRBV6-5 and J is TRBJ2-3; TRBD2 aligns across 9 bases. Germline assignment: CDR1 MNHEY and CDR2 SVGAGI. The CDR3 runs to 17 residues. CDR3 bases: TGTGCCAGCAGTCACTCGATGGCGGGGGGGTCCACAGATACGCAGTATTTT. This translates into CASSHSMAGGSTDTQYF.

On this clonotype: The conserved phenylalanine or tryptophan normally closing the CDR3 is absent here, so this likely arose from a read error. This chain uses TRBV20-1 with TRBJ2-5; D is ambiguous. This CDR3 has 10 amino acids. The germline CDR1 and CDR2 sequences are DFQATT and SNEGSKA (reference sequence). Trimming pared 5 bases from V and 5 bases from J, leaving 6 bases between. The CDR3 spells CSASAETQYS. As DNA, the CDR3 is TGCAGTGCTTCGGCGGAGACCCAGTACTCC.

To note about this clonotype: Being one base from a much bigger clone, this may be a read error. The conserved phenylalanine or tryptophan normally closing the CDR3 is absent here, so this likely arose from a read error. J is TRBJ2-5 and V is TRBV19; 7 bases align to TRBD2. Trimming at V came to 5 bases and at J to 1 base, leaving 10 bases not matched to a gene. CDR1 LNHDA and CDR2 SQIVND come from the germline V gene (reference sequence). The CDR3 contains 16 residues. The CDR3 DNA reads as TGTGCCAGTAGTCCCATCGGGACTAAATTCCAAGAGACCCAGTACTCC. Protein: CASSPIGTKFQETQYS.

This clonotype occurred many times. The J gene is TRBJ2-3, the V gene TRBV7-8; 10 nucleotides match TRBD2. This CDR3 has 17 amino acids. Germline V lookup: CDR1 SGHVS, CDR2 FQNEAQ. Trimming at V came to 5 bases and at J to 3 bases, leaving 11 bases not matched to a gene. The CDR3 DNA is TGTGCCAGCAGCCGAACCATGCGACTAGCGGGTACAGATACGCAGTATTTT. Translation: CASSRTMRLAGTDTQYF.